Shown below are 32 T cell receptor beta chains from a single sample sequenced in a study of T cells in Graves' hyperthyroidism and ophthalmopathy. Amplification of TCR beta CDR3 regions used RNA as the template. Initially, a first-round RT-PCR of the TCR CDR3 employed the HTBI primer set. TCRdb independently ran MiXCR on the multiplex PCR reads; one entry per CDR3 protein. The sample lists 300,000 to 450,000 distinct CDR3 sequences, 14% seen once, with 20% in the top ten. The specimen sequenced was blood. The receptors were gathered from a woman younger than 45 with Graves' ophthalmopathy.

As concerns this clonotype: Given a much more abundant clone one base away, this may be a read error. CDR3 sequence reads: CASSYSGPNERFF. CDR3 bases: TGTGCCAGCAGTTACTCAGGGCCGAATGAGCGGTTCTTC. The chain joins TRBV6-2 or TRBV6-3 to TRBJ2-1; D call uncertain. Germline V gene lookup returns CDR1 MNHEY and CDR2 SVGEGT. The CDR3 covers 13 residues.

The chain combines TRBV4-1 with TRBJ2-7; D is possibly TRBD1 (6 bases). CDR1 MGHRA and CDR2 YSYEKL come from the germline V gene. Trimming cost V 4 bases and J 5 bases, with 18 bases left between them. The CDR3 has 15 amino acids. The DNA for the CDR3 is TGCGCCAGCAGCCGTACAGGGAATCCAAACAACGAGCAGTACTTC. This codes for CASSRTGNPNNEQYF.

This clonotype was seen at least ten times. The J gene is TRBJ1-6, the V gene TRBV9, with 7 bases lining up with TRBD1. The CDR3 totals 15 residues. CDR1 is SGDLS and CDR2 is YYNGEE in the germline V gene. V shed 3 bases, J shed 8 bases, and the junction held 8 bases outside the gene matches. The CDR3 loop reads CASSGQTGKHSPLHF. Here the CDR3 DNA reads TGTGCCAGCAGCGGTCAGACAGGGAAGCATTCACCCCTCCACTTT.

This clonotype showed up many times. V usage is TRBV6-6 and J usage is TRBJ2-5, with D perhaps matching TRBD2 (5 bases). This CDR3 comprises 16 residues. The germline V and J ends were trimmed by 0 bases and 2 bases, with 13 bases remaining between them. Germline-derived CDR1 and CDR2 are MNHNY and SVGAGI (reference sequence). CDR3 nucleotides: TGTGCCAGCAGTTACTCCTCGAGGGTACCTCAAGAGACCCAGTACTTC. Its translation: CASSYSSRVPQETQYF.

The genes are TRBV27 and TRBJ2-5; D unresolved. V shed 2 bases and J shed 2 bases, with 12 bases lying between them. Germline loops: CDR1 MNHEY, CDR2 SMNVEV (reference sequence). The length of the CDR3 is 15 residues. In nucleotides, the CDR3 is TGTGCCAGCAGTTTAAACCGTTACGGTCAAGAGACCCAGTACTTC. The encoded protein is CASSLNRYGQETQYF.

At least ten counts were recorded for this clonotype. The CDR3 bases are TGTGCCAGCTCCAACGCCGCTGACAGGGACTCCAATCAGCCCCAGCATTTT. This gives the protein CASSNAADRDSNQPQHF. The chain links TRBV18 to TRBJ1-5; 7 nucleotides match TRBD1. Unmatched junction bases numbered 14, after V lost 6 bases and J lost 3 bases. The CDR3 has 17 residues. Germline V gene lookup returns CDR1 KGHSH and CDR2 LQKENI.

This clonotype was counted many times. This chain connects TRBV12-5 to TRBJ2-3; no firm D call. The germline V and J ends were trimmed by 6 bases and 9 bases, with 25 bases remaining between them. The CDR3 length is 16 residues. Germline V gives CDR1 LGHNT, CDR2 FRNRAP. CDR3 sequence reads: CASGSSSDFPVGTQYF. The CDR3 DNA sequence: TGTGCTAGTGGGAGTTCATCAGATTTCCCAGTAGGGACGCAGTATTTT.

This clonotype was recorded at least ten times. The chain recombines TRBV2 with TRBJ1-2, with D perhaps TRBD1 (5 bases). In germline, CDR1 is SNHLY, CDR2 FYNNEI. V gave up 4 bases and J gave up 3 bases, with 27 bases separating them. This CDR3 is built from 19 residues. DNA for the CDR3: TGTGCCAGCAGTGCTCTGGCCGGGCAGGGAGCCGCATCATACTATGGCTACACCTTC. Translating it yields CASSALAGQGAASYYGYTF.

This clonotype was recorded many times. V and J are TRBV5-1 and TRBJ1-3, with D unresolved. V was trimmed by 4 bases and J by 2 bases, leaving 22 bases between them. Germline CDR1 is SGHRS and CDR2 is YFSETQ. This CDR3 is built from 18 residues. The CDR3 nucleotides read TGCGCCAGCAGCCCCGTGGTCTCCTCAGGAACTACTGGAAACACCATATATTTT. Residues: CASSPVVSSGTTGNTIYF.

This clonotype has ten or more counts. This sequence joins TRBV20-1 and TRBJ2-7, with 8 positions matching TRBD1. The germline V gene has CDR1 DFQATT and CDR2 SNEGSKA (reference sequence). This CDR3 contains 12 residues. The V gene end was trimmed by 6 bases and the J gene end by 3 bases; junction bases not matched to a gene: 4. CDR3 nucleotide sequence: TGCAGTGCCGCCGGACAGGGCTACGAGCAGTACTTC. Its translation is CSAAGQGYEQYF.

This clonotype was observed many times. V gene TRBV27 combines with J gene TRBJ1-2; TRBD1 is a possible D gene (6 bases). Germline V CDR1 and CDR2: MNHEY, SMNVEV (reference sequence). V dropped 1 base and J dropped 9 bases, with 18 bases sitting between them. CDR3 length: 15 amino acids. This CDR3 reads CASSLLAGTLGRYTF. DNA for the CDR3: TGTGCCAGCAGTTTATTAGCCGGGACATTGGGACGCTACACCTTC.

The sample holds a few counts of this clonotype. The chain's CDR3 is CSAPRFEVQETQYF. Here the CDR3 DNA reads TGCAGTGCTCCCAGGTTCGAGGTCCAAGAGACCCAGTACTTC. The V call is TRBV20-1, the J call TRBJ2-5, with D uncertain. CDR1 is DFQATT, CDR2 SNEGSKA, per germline (reference sequence). V lost 5 bases, J lost 1 base, and 14 bases lay in between. The CDR3 consists of 14 residues.

Points on this clonotype: This may come from a read error, since a much larger clone is one base off. The rearrangement links TRBV4-1 to TRBJ1-2, with 7 bases identical to TRBD1. Germline V CDR1 and CDR2: MGHRA, YSYEKL. CDR3 size: 16 residues. The CDR3 DNA reads TGCGCCAGCTGCCAAGCGGATGGACAGGCCGCCTATGGCTACACCTTC. The encoded protein is CASCQADGQAAYGYTF.

This clonotype has a count of ten or more. The rearrangement links TRBV11-2 to TRBJ2-3; maybe TRBD1 (5 bases). The ends were cut back, 4 bases at V and 0 bases at J, with 14 bases in the middle. This CDR3 spans 16 amino acids. Germline CDR1 and CDR2: SGHAT and FQNNGV. CDR3 DNA: TGTGCCAGCAGCTACAGGCGAGCGTCTAGCACAGATACGCAGTATTTT. Translated, it gives CASSYRRASSTDTQYF.

As concerns this clonotype: A much larger clone is a single base away; this may be a read error. V usage is TRBV29-1 and J usage is TRBJ2-5, with D tentatively TRBD2 (6 bases). The V gene's germline CDR1 is SQVTM and CDR2 ANQGSEA. The length of the CDR3 is 12 residues. V lost 4 bases and J 9 bases, leaving 15 bases between the germline ends. The CDR3 loop reads CSVVQDGEAQYF. DNA of the CDR3: TGCAGCGTTGTCCAGGATGGGGAGGCCCAGTACTTC.

Comments on this clonotype: Sequence at one end of the junction differs from germline and may be a read error. The gene calls are TRBV19 and TRBJ1-4, with D hard to call. The length of the CDR3 is 17 residues. Germline CDR1 is LNHDA and CDR2 is SQIVND (reference sequence). The CDR3 DNA is TGTGCCAGTAGTATAGAGGACCCGACTGCAACTAATGGAAAACTGTTTTTT. Translated, it gives CASSIEDPTATNGKLFF.

This clonotype was seen many times. This rearrangement joins TRBV12-3 or TRBV12-4 to TRBJ2-1; tentatively, D is TRBD2 (5 bases). The length of the CDR3 is 12 residues. The V end was cut by 5 bases, the J end by 6 bases, with 8 bases between. CDR3 region: CASSTGFNEQFF. CDR3 DNA sequence: TGTGCCAGCAGTACGGGGTTCAATGAGCAGTTCTTC.

The table lists this clonotype with many counts. The chain couples TRBV7-9 to TRBJ2-2; D is unclear. This CDR3 spans 16 amino acids. CDR1 and CDR2 (germline): SEHNR, FQNEAQ (reference sequence). V gave up 5 bases and J gave up 4 bases, with 17 bases separating them. In nucleotides, the CDR3 is TGTGCCAGCAGCCCGGACGGGTTACGGGTCACCGGGGAGCTGTTTTTT. This codes for CASSPDGLRVTGELFF.

This clonotype was recorded a few times. At one of its ends the junction is not consistent with the germline gene, which may arise from a read error. The chain is built from TRBV28 and TRBJ1-2; D not resolved. CDR1 MDHEN and CDR2 SYDVKM come from the germline V gene. CDR3 length: 13 residues. The CDR3 DNA sequence: TGTGTCAGCAGTACCCAGTCAGCCTATGGCTACACCTTC. Translated: CVSSTQSAYGYTF.

This clonotype has a count of ten or more. V gene TRBV5-1 combines with J gene TRBJ1-4; TRBD1 aligns across 7 bases. Germline V gives CDR1 SGHRS, CDR2 YFSETQ. J lost 7 bases, V lost 1 base, and 10 bases had no gene match. The CDR3 is 16 amino acids. The CDR3 nucleotides read TGCGCCAGCAGCTTGCTCCTACAGGGGATGGGTGAAAAACTGTTTTTT. Residues: CASSLLLQGMGEKLFF.

This clonotype showed up many times. V usage is TRBV2 and J usage is TRBJ1-2; 9 nucleotides align to TRBD1. This CDR3 is 16 amino acids long. CDR1 is SNHLY and CDR2 is FYNNEI in the germline V gene. The V gene end was trimmed by 1 base and the J gene end by 5 bases; junction bases not matched to a gene: 8. The CDR3 protein is CASSEGGTGSWYGYTF. The CDR3 nucleotides are TGTGCCAGCAGTGAAGGAGGGACAGGGTCGTGGTATGGCTACACCTTC.

In its sample, this clonotype was seen many times. V is TRBV7-9 and J is TRBJ2-1, with TRBD2 matching 7 bases. The J segment lost 7 bases and the V segment lost 8 bases, leaving 11 bases of the junction unmatched. This CDR3 has 14 amino acids. Per germline, CDR1 SEHNR and CDR2 FQNEAQ (reference sequence). The CDR3 region is CASQWDGGKNEQFF. The DNA for the CDR3 is TGTGCCAGCCAGTGGGACGGGGGGAAAAATGAGCAGTTCTTC.

In this sample, this clonotype turned up many times. This chain joins TRBV2 and TRBJ1-2, with D hard to call. V was shortened by 4 bases and J by 4 bases, with 10 bases between the two germline ends. The CDR3 is 13 amino acids. Per the germline V gene, CDR1 is SNHLY and CDR2 is FYNNEI. CDR3 loop: CASSGRVGYGYTF. CDR3 bases: TGTGCCAGCAGTGGGAGGGTCGGCTATGGCTACACCTTC.

This clonotype has a handful of counts. This chain connects TRBV19 to TRBJ1-2; 9 nucleotides align to TRBD1. The CDR3 consists of 15 residues. Germline V gene lookup returns CDR1 LNHDA and CDR2 SQIVND (reference sequence). The trim removed 6 bases at V and 6 bases at J, leaving 11 bases unmatched. The CDR3 bases are TGTGCCAGTAGAAAGATCACAGGGGGCGCGAATGGCTACACCTTC. It yields the protein CASRKITGGANGYTF.

This clonotype has a handful of counts. This chain uses TRBV30 with TRBJ2-7, with D possibly matching TRBD2 (6 bases). Germline V lookup: CDR1 GTSNPN, CDR2 SVGIG (reference sequence). With 8 bases removed from V and 5 bases from J, the gap between germline ends came to 19 bases. CDR3 length: 13 residues. The CDR3, as DNA: TGTGCCGGGAATTGGGCCGGGGGACACGAGCAGTACTTC. Translating it yields CAGNWAGGHEQYF.

This clonotype was detected many times. This CDR3 is CASWGRGQTDYGYTF. The CDR3 DNA sequence: TGTGCCAGCTGGGGCAGGGGACAGACAGACTATGGCTACACCTTC. The rearrangement links TRBV7-2 to TRBJ1-2, with TRBD1 matching 7 bases. The CDR3 extends over 15 amino acids. The germline gives CDR1 SGHTA, CDR2 FQGNSA. J lost 3 bases, V lost 8 bases, and 12 bases had no gene match. The full variable domain, its missing parts supplied by reference TRBV7-2 and TRBJ1-2, is GAGVSQSPSNKVTEKGKDVELRCDPISGHTALYWYRQSLGQGLEFLIYFQGNSAPDKSGLPSDRFSAERTGGSVSTLTIQRTQQEDSAVYLCASWGRGQTDYGYTFGSGTRLTVV.

The sample holds many counts of this clonotype. The chain has TRBV28 and TRBJ2-1; possible D gene TRBD2, 5 bases. The CDR3 spans 14 residues. Germline CDR1 reads MDHEN; CDR2 reads SYDVKM. The V end was cut by 3 bases, the J end by 7 bases, with 13 bases between. The DNA of the CDR3 is TGTGCCAGCAGTTTGAGGATTAGAGGGAATGAGCAGTTCTTC. Protein: CASSLRIRGNEQFF.

This clonotype occurred many times. V is TRBV28 and J is TRBJ2-7; 9 bases match TRBD1. The J segment lost 2 bases and the V segment lost 10 bases, leaving 6 bases of the junction unmatched. The CDR3 extends over 13 amino acids. The germline gives CDR1 MDHEN, CDR2 SYDVKM. Here the CDR3 reads CAIGDRATYEQYF. The CDR3, as DNA: TGTGCCATCGGGGACAGGGCCACCTACGAGCAGTACTTC.

This clonotype was seen repeatedly, ten times or more. The chain uses TRBV28 and TRBJ1-5; TRBD1 aligns across 8 bases. The V gene's germline CDR1 is MDHEN and CDR2 SYDVKM. Unmatched junction bases numbered 17, after V lost 6 bases and J lost 1 base. The CDR3 totals 19 residues. CDR3 in amino acids: CASSQTRGPNPLSNQPQHF. The CDR3 nucleotides read TGTGCCAGCAGCCAAACCAGGGGGCCCAACCCTTTGAGCAATCAGCCCCAGCATTTT.

This clonotype was detected many times. This chain joins TRBV24-1 and TRBJ2-5; D may be TRBD1 (5 bases). Germline V lookup: CDR1 KGHDR, CDR2 SFDVKD. The V and J ends lost 5 bases and 2 bases respectively, with 14 bases between them. The CDR3 length is 15 residues. The CDR3 protein is CATSAPVSGQETQYF. As DNA, the CDR3 is TGTGCCACCAGTGCCCCCGTTTCAGGGCAAGAGACCCAGTACTTC.

This clonotype was observed many times. The genes are TRBV6-1 and TRBJ1-3; D is undetermined. Trimming removed 2 bases at V and 0 bases at J, with 8 bases between. This CDR3 comprises 15 residues. The V gene's germline CDR1 is MNHNS and CDR2 SASEGT. In DNA, the CDR3 is TGTGCCAGCAGTGAAAGGGAAACCTCTGGAAACACCATATATTTT. This gives the protein CASSERETSGNTIYF.

This clonotype showed up many times. The chain joins TRBV2 to TRBJ1-1; D unclear. From germline, CDR1 is SNHLY and CDR2 FYNNEI. The CDR3 consists of 14 residues. Trimming stripped 2 bases from V and 0 bases from J, with 7 bases between. The CDR3 spells CASSETRMNTEAFF. The CDR3 DNA follows: TGTGCCAGCAGTGAAACACGGATGAACACTGAAGCTTTCTTT.